This section outlines one T cell receptor (beta chain) sequence together with its context. This sample was taken from a study of blood T cell repertoires in COVID-19. At the level of the study: The United States, Italy and Spain were the sources of the acute and convalescent COVID-19 samples.

Source study methods: Estimated nucleated cell counts came from reference gene primer amplification. Here immunoSEQ multiplex PCR was the method, and the copy in TCRdb shows in-frame clones only, minus some. For V, J and clone size, that table is used; D and trimming come from the DNA. The sample lists 20,000 to 25,000 clones, more than 70% occurring once. V lost 2 bases and J 5 bases, leaving 13 bases between the germline ends. The CDR3 runs to 15 residues. Germline CDR1 reads LGHDT; CDR2 reads YNNKEL (reference sequence). The clonotype comes from a man aged 35 to 55 with acute or convalescent COVID-19. The chain carries TRBV3-1 (or the pseudogene TRBV3-2) and TRBJ2-1; D is undetermined. The source material was peripheral blood. This CDR3 is CASSQSFVTHNEQFF. The CDR3 region has the DNA TGTGCCAGCAGCCAATCGTTTGTCACACACAATGAGCAGTTCTTC.